This T cell receptor beta chain was sequenced during a study of cytomegalovirus exposure and HLA in healthy donors. Findings and limits, study-wide: Sequencing depth across donors, presence/absence analyses assumed, was roughly uniform. Analyzed later, most CMV-associated TCR beta chains appeared HLA-restricted.

In the case of this clone: Antigen specificity is unknown.

A multiplex PCR was run with 60 Vbeta primers and 13 Jbeta primers. Per the study methods: Later, 65 million to 90 million unique TCR beta chains were counted in an analysis, and roughly 11 million of them were shared. Using immunoSEQ multiplex PCR, the repertoire was profiled, and TCRdb retains in-frame clones only, with some absent. V, J and clone size are taken as reported in that table, and D and trimming were inferred from the DNA itself. This repertoire includes about 160,000 clones. V was shortened by 2 bases and J by 2 bases, with 11 bases between the two germline ends. From germline, CDR1 is MNHEY and CDR2 SVGAGI. The length of the CDR3 is 15 residues.

This sequence originates from a woman in her forties or fifties in good health and CMV-seronegative. The chain combines TRBV6-5 with TRBJ2-3, with a possible D match to TRBD1 (5 bases). The specimen was PBMCs. The CDR3 DNA reads TGTGCCAGCAGTTACAACCCGACAGTCACAGATACGCAGTATTTT. This gives the protein CASSYNPTVTDTQYF.